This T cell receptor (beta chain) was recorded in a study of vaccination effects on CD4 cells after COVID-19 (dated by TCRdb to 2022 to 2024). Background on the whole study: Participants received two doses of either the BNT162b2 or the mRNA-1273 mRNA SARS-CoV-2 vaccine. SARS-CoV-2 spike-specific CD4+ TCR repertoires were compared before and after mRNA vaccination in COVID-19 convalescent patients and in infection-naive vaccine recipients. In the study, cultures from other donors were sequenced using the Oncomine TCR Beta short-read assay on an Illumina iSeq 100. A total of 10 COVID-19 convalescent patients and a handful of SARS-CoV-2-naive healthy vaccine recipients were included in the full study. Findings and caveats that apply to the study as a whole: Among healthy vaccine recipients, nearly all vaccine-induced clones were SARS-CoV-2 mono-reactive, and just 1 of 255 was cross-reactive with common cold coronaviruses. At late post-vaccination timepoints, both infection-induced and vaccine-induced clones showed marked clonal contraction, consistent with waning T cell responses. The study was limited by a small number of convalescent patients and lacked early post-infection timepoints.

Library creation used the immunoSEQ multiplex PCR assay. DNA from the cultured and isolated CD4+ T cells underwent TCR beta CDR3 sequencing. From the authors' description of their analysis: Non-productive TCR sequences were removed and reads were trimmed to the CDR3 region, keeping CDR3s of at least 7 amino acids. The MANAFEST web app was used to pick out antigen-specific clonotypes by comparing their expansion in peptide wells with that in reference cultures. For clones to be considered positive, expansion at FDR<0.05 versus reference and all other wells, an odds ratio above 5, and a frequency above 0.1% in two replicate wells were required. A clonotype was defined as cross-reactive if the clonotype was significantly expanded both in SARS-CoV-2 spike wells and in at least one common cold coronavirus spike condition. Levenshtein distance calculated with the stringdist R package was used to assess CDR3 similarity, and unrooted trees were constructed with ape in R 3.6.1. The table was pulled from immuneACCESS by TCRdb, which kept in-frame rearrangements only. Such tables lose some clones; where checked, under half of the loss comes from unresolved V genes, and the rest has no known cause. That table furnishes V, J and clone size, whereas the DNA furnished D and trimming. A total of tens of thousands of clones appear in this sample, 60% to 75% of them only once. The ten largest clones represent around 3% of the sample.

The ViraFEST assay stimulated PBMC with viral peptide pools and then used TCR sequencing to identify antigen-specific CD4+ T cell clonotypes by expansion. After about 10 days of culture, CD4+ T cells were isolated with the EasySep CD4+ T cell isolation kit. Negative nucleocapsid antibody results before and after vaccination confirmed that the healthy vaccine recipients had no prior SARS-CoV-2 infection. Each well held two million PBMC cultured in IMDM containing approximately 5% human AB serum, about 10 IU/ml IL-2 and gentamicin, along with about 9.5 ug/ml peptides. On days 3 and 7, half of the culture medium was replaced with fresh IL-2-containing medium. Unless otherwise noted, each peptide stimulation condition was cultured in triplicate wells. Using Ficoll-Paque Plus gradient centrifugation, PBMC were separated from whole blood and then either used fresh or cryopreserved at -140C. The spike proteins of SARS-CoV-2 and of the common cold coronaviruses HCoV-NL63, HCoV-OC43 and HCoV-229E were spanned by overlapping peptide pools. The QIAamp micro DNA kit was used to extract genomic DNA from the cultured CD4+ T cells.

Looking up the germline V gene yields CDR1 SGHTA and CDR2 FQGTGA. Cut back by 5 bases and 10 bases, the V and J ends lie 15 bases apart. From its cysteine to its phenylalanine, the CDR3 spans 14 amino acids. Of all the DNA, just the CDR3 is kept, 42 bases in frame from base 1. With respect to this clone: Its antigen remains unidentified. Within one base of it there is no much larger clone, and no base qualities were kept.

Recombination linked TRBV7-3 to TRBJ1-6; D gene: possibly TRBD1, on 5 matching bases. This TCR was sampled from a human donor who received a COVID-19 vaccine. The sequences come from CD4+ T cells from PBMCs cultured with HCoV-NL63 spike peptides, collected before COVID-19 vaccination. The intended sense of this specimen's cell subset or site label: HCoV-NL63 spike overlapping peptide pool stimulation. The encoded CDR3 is CASSTTGLSSPLHF. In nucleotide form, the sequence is TGTGCCAGCAGCACGACGGGGCTCAGCTCACCCCTCCACTTT.